This TCR beta chain was retrieved from a study of blood T cell repertoires in COVID-19. This clone was seen once. The CDR3 is 15 residues long. Germline CDR1 reads MNHEY; CDR2 reads SVGAGI. Trimming removed 8 bases from V and 2 bases from J; junction bases left unmatched: 8. Profiling relied on immunoSEQ multiplex PCR, and the TCRdb table lists in-frame clones only, not all of them. The table has over 250,000 clones, roughly 90% seen once; the top ten hold approximately 1%. The sequence came from a woman under 40 who had recovered from COVID-19. The rearrangement uses TRBV6-5 and TRBJ2-2; 7 nucleotides match TRBD2. The sample taken for sequencing was PBMCs or T cells enriched from blood (not recorded which). DNA of the CDR3: TGTGCCAGCGCGAAGACTAGCCTAAACACCGGGGAGCTGTTTTTT. This encodes CASAKTSLNTGELFF.